One sample yielded the 28 T cell receptor beta chains listed below, sequenced in a study of CD8+ T cells in alopecia areata (dated by TCRdb to 2016 to 2019). What this sample's time point label stands for: baseline before oral tofacitinib. Library prep was done by the immunoSEQ multiplex PCR assay. To provide template for TCR sequencing, every sample had RNA extracted and reverse transcribed into cDNA. The source is immuneACCESS, and TCRdb retained only in-frame sequences with V and J called. Part of the clones is not carried over; for the studies checked, unresolved V genes explain less than half of this, and the remainder is unexplained. This sample gives 100,000 to 150,000 clones in total; approximately 48% of them show up just once. The ten largest account for over 15% of the sample. The specimen comprised CD8+ T cells sorted from blood, sampled at week 0. The source is a human donor with alopecia areata.

The rearrangement uses TRBV6-5 and TRBJ2-7, with 14 nucleotides matching TRBD2. The length of the CDR3 is 15 residues. Germline CDR1 MNHEY, CDR2 SVGAGI. With V trimmed by 5 bases and J by 0 bases, 0 bases remained unmatched. CDR3 region: CASSGTSGGSYEQYF. The DNA for the CDR3 is TGTGCCAGCAGTGGGACTAGCGGGGGCTCCTACGAGCAGTACTTC.

This clone has more than one count but fewer than ten. This CDR3 reads CASSETTSGGRNEQFF. The CDR3 coding sequence is TGTGCCAGCAGTGAAACGACCAGCGGGGGGAGAAATGAGCAGTTCTTC. J is TRBJ2-1 and V is TRBV2; 9 nucleotides align to TRBD2. Germline trimming cut 2 bases from V and 7 bases from J; bases unmatched to any gene: 9. Germline lookup yields CDR1 SNHLY and CDR2 FYNNEI. The CDR3 totals 16 residues.

The chain carries TRBV30 and TRBJ2-5, with 9 bases that match TRBD1. Germline V gives CDR1 GTSNPN, CDR2 SVGIG (reference sequence). CDR3 length: 16 residues. The J segment lost 7 bases and the V segment lost 3 bases, leaving 15 bases of the junction unmatched. This CDR3 reads CAWSPGGQGRSGTQYF. CDR3 nucleotides: TGTGCCTGGAGCCCTGGGGGACAGGGACGATCGGGGACCCAGTACTTC.

This clone was detected a few times. One end of the junction does not line up with germline, which may come from a read error. V and J are TRBV13 and TRBJ2-4; D could derive from TRBD1 or TRBD2 (5 bases each). The CDR3 spans 11 residues. Germline loops: CDR1 PRHDT, CDR2 FYEKMQ (reference sequence). This CDR3 is CASSLVGVWSF. The DNA of the CDR3 is TGTGCCAGCAGCTTAGTGGGGGTCTGGTCTTTC.

The rearrangement uses TRBV5-4 and TRBJ2-7; unclear D gene. CDR1 is SGHNT, CDR2 YYREEE, per germline (reference sequence). V was shortened by 9 bases and J by 0 bases, with 7 bases between the two germline ends. The CDR3 runs to 11 residues. Here the CDR3 reads CATTSSYEQYF. In nucleotides, the CDR3 is TGTGCCACCACATCCTCCTACGAGCAGTACTTC.

The chain employs TRBV15 and TRBJ2-7, with 9 bases lining up with TRBD1. This CDR3 contains 16 residues. In germline, CDR1 is LNHNV, CDR2 YYDKDF (reference sequence). The ends lost 0 bases at V and 4 bases at J; junction bases unmatched: 7. In DNA, the CDR3 is TGTGCCACCAGCAGAGATCGGGGGACAGGGTCTTACGAGCAGTACTTC. It yields the protein CATSRDRGTGSYEQYF.

V is TRBV19 and J is TRBJ2-6; the D gene is possibly TRBD2 (5 bases). CDR1 is LNHDA, CDR2 SQIVND, per germline (reference sequence). Trimming removed 4 bases at V and 0 bases at J, with 7 bases between. CDR3 length: 15 residues. CDR3 protein: CASSREGSGANVLTF. The CDR3 region has the DNA TGTGCCAGTAGTAGAGAGGGCTCTGGGGCCAACGTCCTGACTTTC. The full variable domain, its missing parts supplied by reference TRBV19 and TRBJ2-6, is DGGITQSPKYLFRKEGQNVTLSCEQNLNHDAMYWYRQDPGQGLRLIYYSQIVNDFQKGDIAEGYSVSREKKESFPLTVTSAQKNPTAFYLCASSREGSGANVLTFGAGSRLTVL.

This clone has more than one count but fewer than ten. The chain carries TRBV10-3 and TRBJ2-2; D is uncertain. V shed 2 bases and J shed 4 bases, with 11 bases lying between them. The CDR3 runs 15 residues. Per the germline V gene, CDR1 is ENHRY and CDR2 is SYGVKD. CDR3 loop: CAISEVSVGTGELFF. CDR3 bases: TGTGCCATCAGTGAGGTCAGCGTCGGCACCGGGGAGCTGTTTTTT.

The chain joins TRBV29-1 to TRBJ1-3; TRBD1 matches 7 bases. V lost 0 bases and J lost 0; bases outside the gene matches: 2. CDR1 and CDR2 (germline): SQVTM, ANQGSEA. The CDR3 totals 15 residues. The CDR3 region is CSVEDGDSSGNTIYF. The DNA for the CDR3 is TGCAGCGTTGAAGACGGGGACAGCTCTGGAAACACCATATATTTT.

CDR3 region: CASSPEGDETQYF. DNA of the CDR3: TGTGCCAGCAGCCCCGAAGGGGATGAGACCCAGTACTTC. The chain carries TRBV5-6 and TRBJ2-5; tentatively, D is TRBD1 (5 bases). Looked up from germline, CDR1 is SGHDT and CDR2 is YYEEEE. The V end lost 4 bases, the J end lost 5 bases, and 12 bases lay between the germline ends. This CDR3 is built from 13 residues.

This chain connects TRBV30 to TRBJ2-3; weak D call: TRBD2 (6 bases). The CDR3 extends over 15 amino acids. V was pared by 1 base and J by 0 bases, with 11 bases between. Germline V CDR1 and CDR2: GTSNPN, SVGIG (reference sequence). CDR3 sequence: CAWSGIAESTDTQYF. CDR3 DNA sequence: TGTGCCTGGAGTGGCATAGCGGAGAGCACAGATACGCAGTATTTT.

The chain recombines TRBV7-9 with TRBJ2-6; D unresolved. CDR1 SEHNR and CDR2 FQNEAQ come from the germline V gene (reference sequence). The CDR3 loop spans 10 amino acids. Trimming removed 1 base at V and 13 bases at J, with 2 bases between. The CDR3 protein is CASSLDVLTF. The CDR3 nucleotides read TGTGCCAGCAGCTTAGATGTCCTGACTTTC. Variable domain in full (rest from reference TRBV7-9 and TRBJ2-6): DTGVSQNPRHKITKRGQNVTFRCDPISEHNRLYWYRQTLGQGPEFLTYFQNEAQLEKSRLLSDRFSAERPKGSFSTLEIQRTEQGDSAMYLCASSLDVLTFGAGSRLTVL.

This chain links TRBV13 with TRBJ2-7; 7 bases are shared with TRBD1. Germline assignment: CDR1 PRHDT and CDR2 FYEKMQ (reference sequence). The CDR3 extends over 14 amino acids. The V gene end was trimmed by 4 bases and the J gene end by 4 bases; junction bases not matched to a gene: 7. This chain's CDR3 is CASSSGDREYEQYF. CDR3 bases: TGTGCCAGCAGCTCGGGCGACAGGGAGTACGAGCAGTACTTC.

This clone came up a few times. V usage is TRBV30 and J usage is TRBJ1-1, with D tentatively TRBD1 (6 bases). This CDR3 is built from 14 residues. Germline CDR1 reads GTSNPN; CDR2 reads SVGIG (reference sequence). Trimming removed 4 bases from V and 1 base from J, with 13 bases in between. In nucleotides, the CDR3 is TGTGCCTGGACTAACAGGGAAGGGAACACTGAAGCTTTCTTT. This gives the protein CAWTNREGNTEAFF.

This clone was seen only a few times. The chain carries TRBV15 and TRBJ2-5; 8 bases are a match to TRBD2. CDR3 length: 17 amino acids. Trimming cost V 5 bases and J 5 bases; bases outside gene matches: 16. CDR1 and CDR2 from the germline V gene are LNHNV and YYDKDF (reference sequence). The CDR3 region is CATSAVGGGPREETQYF. The CDR3 bases are TGTGCCACCAGCGCCGTCGGGGGGGGGCCTAGAGAGGAGACCCAGTACTTC. Supplemented by reference TRBV15 and TRBJ2-5, the full variable domain reads DAMVIQNPRYQVTQFGKPVTLSCSQTLNHNVMYWYQQKSSQAPKLLFHYYDKDFNNEADTPDNFQSRRPNTSFCFLDIRSPGLGDTAMYLCATSAVGGGPREETQYFGPGTRLLVL.

The J gene is TRBJ2-5, the V gene TRBV11-2; D is unresolved. The germline V gene encodes CDR1 SGHAT and CDR2 FQNNGV. CDR3 length: 16 amino acids. The germline V and J ends were trimmed by 5 bases and 2 bases, with 18 bases remaining between them. This CDR3 is CASSGYLGWAQETQYF. The CDR3 DNA follows: TGTGCCAGCAGCGGCTACCTTGGGTGGGCTCAAGAGACCCAGTACTTC.

This clone was counted a few times. CDR3 region: CATSRQGSGANVLTF. The CDR3 coding sequence is TGTGCCACCAGCAGACAGGGGTCTGGGGCCAACGTCCTGACTTTC. The chain uses TRBV15 and TRBJ2-6, with a weak D call TRBD1 (6 bases). The V end lost 2 bases, the J end lost 1 base, and 6 bases lay between the germline ends. In germline, CDR1 is LNHNV, CDR2 YYDKDF (reference sequence). The CDR3 has 15 amino acids.

This clone was detected a few times. The chain employs TRBV9 and TRBJ1-2; D unresolved. Trimming shortened V by 3 bases and J by 4 bases, and 16 bases separated the two germline ends. This CDR3 has 15 residues. The germline V gene encodes CDR1 SGDLS and CDR2 YYNGEE. The CDR3 is CASSGAVSEIYGYTF. CDR3 coding DNA: TGTGCCAGCAGCGGAGCCGTGTCGGAGATCTATGGCTACACCTTC.

The CDR3 DNA reads TGTGCCAGCAGCCCCGGGACAGGGCAAGAGACCCAGTACTTC. Amino acid sequence: CASSPGTGQETQYF. V and J are TRBV11-2 and TRBJ2-5, with TRBD1 identical over 9 bases. With 5 bases clipped from V and 2 bases from J, the junction kept 3 bases outside the gene matches. The CDR3 extends over 14 amino acids. The germline V gene has CDR1 SGHAT and CDR2 FQNNGV.

The gene calls are TRBV4-2 and TRBJ2-2; unclear D gene. CDR3 size: 12 residues. Trimming left V 4 bases short and J 5 bases short, with 5 bases between. Germline CDR1 and CDR2: LGHNA and YNFKEQ. CDR3 coding DNA: TGTGCCAGCAGCCTTGCAACCGGGGAGCTGTTTTTT. This encodes CASSLATGELFF.

The rearrangement joins TRBV6-6 to TRBJ1-2; D unresolved. The germline CDR1 and CDR2 sequences are MNHNY and SVGAGI (reference sequence). The ends were cut back, 5 bases at V and 7 bases at J, with 8 bases in the middle. The CDR3 is made up of 11 amino acids. The CDR3 here is CASSTGGGYTF. In nucleotides, the CDR3 is TGTGCCAGCAGTACGGGAGGTGGCTACACCTTC.

The chain recombines TRBV15 with TRBJ1-4, with D unresolved. The CDR3 covers 16 residues. V was shortened by 1 base and J by 6 bases, with 15 bases between the two germline ends. Per the germline V gene, CDR1 is LNHNV and CDR2 is YYDKDF (reference sequence). The CDR3 loop reads CATSRVPAPGDEKLFF. The CDR3 nucleotides are TGTGCCACCAGCAGAGTGCCGGCCCCAGGAGATGAAAAACTGTTTTTT.

The rearrangement uses TRBV7-9 and TRBJ1-2, with D unclear. The ends were cut back, 1 base at V and 4 bases at J, with 13 bases in the middle. This CDR3 is 15 amino acids long. The germline gives CDR1 SEHNR, CDR2 FQNEAQ (reference sequence). CDR3 in amino acids: CASSLGGGYSYGYTF. CDR3 in DNA: TGTGCCAGCAGCTTAGGAGGAGGGTATTCCTATGGCTACACCTTC. Combining the CDR3 with reference TRBV7-9 and TRBJ1-2 gives the whole variable domain DTGVSQNPRHKITKRGQNVTFRCDPISEHNRLYWYRQTLGQGPEFLTYFQNEAQLEKSRLLSDRFSAERPKGSFSTLEIQRTEQGDSAMYLCASSLGGGYSYGYTFGSGTRLTVV.

The J gene is TRBJ2-1, the V gene TRBV29-1; D gene unclear. CDR1 and CDR2 from the germline V gene are SQVTM and ANQGSEA. V was trimmed by 7 bases and J by 3 bases, leaving 7 bases between them. The CDR3 is made up of 11 amino acids. CDR3 amino acids: CSAEDYNEQFF. The CDR3 nucleotides are TGCAGCGCCGAGGACTACAATGAGCAGTTCTTC.

This clone was observed a few times. The rearrangement uses TRBV9 and TRBJ2-7; 11 nucleotides align to TRBD1. After removal of 1 base from V and 5 bases from J, the junction contained 8 bases not matched to a gene. This CDR3 has 16 residues. The germline CDR1 and CDR2 sequences are SGDLS and YYNGEE. The CDR3 loop reads CASSVRTGGPLHEQYF. In DNA, the CDR3 is TGTGCCAGCAGCGTAAGGACAGGGGGCCCCCTTCACGAGCAGTACTTC.

The rearrangement joins TRBV4-3 to TRBJ1-6, with 7 bases identical to TRBD1. The ends lost 3 bases at V and 9 bases at J; junction bases unmatched: 11. The CDR3 spans 16 residues. Germline values: CDR1 LGHNA, CDR2 YSLEER. CDR3 DNA: TGCGCCAGCAGCCATGAGACAGGGTTCATGGGTTCACCCCTCCACTTT. It yields the protein CASSHETGFMGSPLHF.

V and J are TRBV29-1 and TRBJ2-7, with a tentative D call TRBD2 (7 bases). The CDR3 is made up of 12 amino acids. The V end lost 3 bases, the J end lost 7 bases, and 13 bases lay between the germline ends. Germline V gives CDR1 SQVTM, CDR2 ANQGSEA. CDR3 sequence reads: CSVDGGGGEQYF. In DNA, the CDR3 is TGCAGCGTTGATGGGGGGGGCGGGGAGCAGTACTTC.

The sample holds a few counts of this clone. This chain connects TRBV10-3 to TRBJ2-2; D is uncertain. The CDR3 has 11 residues. Germline CDR1 and CDR2: ENHRY and SYGVKD. Trimming pared 10 bases from V and 2 bases from J, leaving 5 bases between. The CDR3 sequence is CATDNTGELFF. The CDR3 nucleotides read TGTGCCACCGACAACACCGGGGAGCTGTTTTTT.